This T cell receptor beta chain was retrieved from a study of sequential checkpoint blockade in melanoma. Overall study context: First-line arms were nivolumab then ipilimumab, or the reverse, randomized 1:1. Maintenance nivolumab came after either treatment sequence.

The method was immunoSEQ multiplex PCR; TCRdb's version includes in-frame clones alone and lacks a portion of them. This table holds fewer than 40,000 clones, around nine tenths found once. This clone was seen a single time. Treatment noted: randomized to nivolumab then ipilimumab (arm A) or the reverse (arm B). DNA-damaging chemotherapy had not been given to any patient beforehand. Sorted cells were live CD3+CD8+, lacking CD19 and CD56, from PBMCs. Trimming removed 4 bases at V and 7 bases at J, with 9 bases between. The CDR3 contains 12 residues. The germline V gene has CDR1 SGHDT and CDR2 YYEEEE. This chain connects TRBV5-6 to TRBJ2-1; D may be TRBD2 (6 bases). The source was CD8+ T cells sorted from blood (inferred from file names), collected from a patient given nivolumab and ipilimumab in sequence. The sequence was obtained from a human donor with melanoma. The CDR3 nucleotides read TGTGCCAGCAGCGCGGGGAGTAATGAGCAGTTCTTC. This sequence encodes CASSAGSNEQFF.